This T cell receptor beta chain was captured in a study of beta chain features in type 1 diabetes. After removal of 0 bases from V and 7 bases from J, the junction contained 6 bases not matched to a gene. The CDR3 is 15 residues long. Germline values: CDR1 SGHRS, CDR2 YFSETQ. One heparinised draw, averaging about 0.11 L, was taken per donor. Sorted populations all had greater than 95% purity. Findings and caveats of the study: A greater similarity of naive, central memory and Treg TCRB repertoires was seen among patients than among healthy donors. HLA effects on TCRB rearrangement stayed unresolved here.

For this clone: Its specificity is unknown.

Reverse transcribing all isolated RNA meant expressed TCRB transcripts were sequenced. Measured with immunoSEQ multiplex PCR; TCRdb has only the in-frame clones, and not every one. The table includes roughly 150,000 clones, around 10% detected once. Sequencing input: central memory CD4+ T cells from blood. V gene TRBV5-1 combines with J gene TRBJ1-5, with 8 bases aligning to TRBD1. The TCR originated in a man aged 18 to 30 in good health. As DNA, the CDR3 is TGCGCCAGCAGCTTGGGGGACAGGATGAACCAGCCCCAGCATTTT. As protein: CASSLGDRMNQPQHF. Drawing the rest from reference TRBV5-1 and TRBJ1-5, the complete variable domain is KAGVTQTPRYLIKTRGQQVTLSCSPISGHRSVSWYQQTPGQGLQFLFEYFSETQRNKGNFPGRFSGRQFSNSRSEMNVSTLELGDSALYLCASSLGDRMNQPQHFGDGTRLSIL.